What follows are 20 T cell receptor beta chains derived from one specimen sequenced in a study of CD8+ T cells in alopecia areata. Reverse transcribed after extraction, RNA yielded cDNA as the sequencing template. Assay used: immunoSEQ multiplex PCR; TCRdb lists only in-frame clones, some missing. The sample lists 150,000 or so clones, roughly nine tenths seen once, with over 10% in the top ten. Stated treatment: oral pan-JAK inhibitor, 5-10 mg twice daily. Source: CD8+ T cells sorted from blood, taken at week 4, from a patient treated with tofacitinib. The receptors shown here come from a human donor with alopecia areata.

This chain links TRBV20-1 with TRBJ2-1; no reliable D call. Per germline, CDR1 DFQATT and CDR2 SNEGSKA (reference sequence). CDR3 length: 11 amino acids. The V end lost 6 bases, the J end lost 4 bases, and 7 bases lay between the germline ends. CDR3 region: CSARYYNEQFF. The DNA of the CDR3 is TGCAGTGCCCGATATTACAATGAGCAGTTCTTC.

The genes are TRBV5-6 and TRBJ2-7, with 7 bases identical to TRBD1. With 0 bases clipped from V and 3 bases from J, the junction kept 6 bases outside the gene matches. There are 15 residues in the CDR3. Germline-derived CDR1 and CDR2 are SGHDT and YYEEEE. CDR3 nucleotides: TGTGCCAGCAGCTTGGCTGCGACAGGGATCTACGAGCAGTACTTC. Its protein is CASSLAATGIYEQYF.

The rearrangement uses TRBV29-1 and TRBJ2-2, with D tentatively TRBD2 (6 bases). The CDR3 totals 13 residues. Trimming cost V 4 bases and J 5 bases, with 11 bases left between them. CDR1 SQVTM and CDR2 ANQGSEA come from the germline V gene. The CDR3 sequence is CSVAGAGTGELFF. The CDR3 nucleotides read TGCAGCGTTGCCGGGGCGGGGACCGGGGAGCTGTTTTTT.

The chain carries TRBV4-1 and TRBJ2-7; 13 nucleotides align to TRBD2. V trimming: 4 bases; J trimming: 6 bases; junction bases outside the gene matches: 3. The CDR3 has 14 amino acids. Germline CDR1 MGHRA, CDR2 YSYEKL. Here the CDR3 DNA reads TGCGCCAGCAGCCCGGGACTAGCGGGGCCCGAGCAGTACTTC. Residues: CASSPGLAGPEQYF.

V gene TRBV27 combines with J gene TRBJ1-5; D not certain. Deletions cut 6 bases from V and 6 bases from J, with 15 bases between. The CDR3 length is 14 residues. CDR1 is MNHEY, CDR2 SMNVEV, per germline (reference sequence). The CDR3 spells CASSQGSPGQPQHF. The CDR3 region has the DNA TGTGCCAGCAGCCAAGGGAGTCCGGGTCAGCCCCAGCATTTT.

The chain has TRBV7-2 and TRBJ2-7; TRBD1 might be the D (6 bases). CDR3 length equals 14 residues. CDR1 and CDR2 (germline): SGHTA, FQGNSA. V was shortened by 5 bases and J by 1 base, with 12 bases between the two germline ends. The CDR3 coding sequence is TGTGCCAGCAGCCTCTGGACAGCTTCCTACGAGCAGTACTTC. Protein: CASSLWTASYEQYF.

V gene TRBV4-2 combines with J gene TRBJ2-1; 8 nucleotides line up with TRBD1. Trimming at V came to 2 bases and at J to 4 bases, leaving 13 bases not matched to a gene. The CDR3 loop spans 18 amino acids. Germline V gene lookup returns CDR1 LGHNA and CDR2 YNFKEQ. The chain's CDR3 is CASSQTGTGSSYYNEQFF. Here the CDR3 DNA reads TGTGCCAGCAGCCAAACCGGGACAGGCTCATCCTATTACAATGAGCAGTTCTTC.

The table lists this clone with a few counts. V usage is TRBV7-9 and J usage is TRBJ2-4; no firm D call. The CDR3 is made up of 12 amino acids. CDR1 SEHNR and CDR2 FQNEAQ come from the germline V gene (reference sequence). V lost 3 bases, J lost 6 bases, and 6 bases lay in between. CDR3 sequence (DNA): TGTGCCAGCAGCTTGAAGGGAAACATTCAGTACTTC. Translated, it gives CASSLKGNIQYF.

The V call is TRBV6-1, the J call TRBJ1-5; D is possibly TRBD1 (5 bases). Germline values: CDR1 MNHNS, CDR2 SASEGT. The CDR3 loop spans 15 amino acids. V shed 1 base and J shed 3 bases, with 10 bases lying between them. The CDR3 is CASSEGGRHNQPQHF. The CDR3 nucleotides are TGTGCCAGCAGTGAAGGGGGACGACACAATCAGCCCCAGCATTTT.

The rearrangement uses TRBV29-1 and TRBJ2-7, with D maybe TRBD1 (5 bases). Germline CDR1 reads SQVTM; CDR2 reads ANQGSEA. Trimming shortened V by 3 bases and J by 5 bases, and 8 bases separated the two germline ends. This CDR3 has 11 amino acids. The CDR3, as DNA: TGCAGCGTTGACCAGGGAAACGAGCAGTACTTC. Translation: CSVDQGNEQYF.

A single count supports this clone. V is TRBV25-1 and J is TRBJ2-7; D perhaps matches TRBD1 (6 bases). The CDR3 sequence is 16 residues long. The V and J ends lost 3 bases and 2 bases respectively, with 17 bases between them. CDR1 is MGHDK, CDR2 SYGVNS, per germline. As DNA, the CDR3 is TGTGCCAGCAGTGAGGGTACAGGGAAGAAGACCTACGAGCAGTACTTC. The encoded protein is CASSEGTGKKTYEQYF.

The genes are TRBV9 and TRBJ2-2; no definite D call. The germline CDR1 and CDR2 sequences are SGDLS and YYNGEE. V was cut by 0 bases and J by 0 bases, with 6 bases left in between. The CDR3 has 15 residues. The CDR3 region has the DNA TGTGCCAGCAGCGTAGGAACGTCGAACACCGGGGAGCTGTTTTTT. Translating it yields CASSVGTSNTGELFF.

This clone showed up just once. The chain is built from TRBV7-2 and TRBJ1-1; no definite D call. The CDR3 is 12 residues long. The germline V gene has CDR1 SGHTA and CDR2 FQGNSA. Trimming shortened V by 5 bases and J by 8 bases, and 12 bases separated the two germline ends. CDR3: CASSLWRTEAFF. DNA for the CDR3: TGTGCCAGCAGCCTATGGAGGACGGAAGCTTTCTTT. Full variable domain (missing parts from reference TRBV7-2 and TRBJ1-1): GAGVSQSPSNKVTEKGKDVELRCDPISGHTALYWYRQSLGQGLEFLIYFQGNSAPDKSGLPSDRFSAERTGGSVSTLTIQRTQQEDSAVYLCASSLWRTEAFFGQGTRLTVV.

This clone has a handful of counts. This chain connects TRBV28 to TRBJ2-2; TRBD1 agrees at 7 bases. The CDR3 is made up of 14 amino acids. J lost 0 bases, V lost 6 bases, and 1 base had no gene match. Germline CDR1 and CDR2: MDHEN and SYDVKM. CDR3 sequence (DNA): TGTGCCAGCAGCGACAGGGCGAACACCGGGGAGCTGTTTTTT. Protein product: CASSDRANTGELFF.

The CDR3 loop reads CASSLQGAANYEQYF. The CDR3 nucleotides are TGTGCCAGCAGCCTACAGGGGGCGGCGAATTACGAGCAGTACTTC. The chain recombines TRBV14 with TRBJ2-7; TRBD1 aligns across 9 bases. The CDR3 sequence is 15 residues long. Germline V gene sequence: CDR1 SGHDN, CDR2 FVKESK. With 4 bases clipped from V and 4 bases from J, the junction kept 8 bases outside the gene matches.

CDR3 nucleotide sequence: TGTGCCAGCAGTGACAGGGCACACACAGATACGCAGTATTTT. It specifies CASSDRAHTDTQYF. This chain connects TRBV6-4 to TRBJ2-3; D call uncertain. Trimming left V 2 bases short and J 2 bases short, with 8 bases between. This CDR3 has 14 amino acids. Germline CDR1 MRHNA, CDR2 SNTAGT.

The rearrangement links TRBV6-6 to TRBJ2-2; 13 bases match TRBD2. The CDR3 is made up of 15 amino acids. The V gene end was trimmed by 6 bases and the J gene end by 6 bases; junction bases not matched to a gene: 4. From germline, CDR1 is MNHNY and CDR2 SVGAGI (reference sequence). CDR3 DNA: TGTGCCAGCAGACAAGGACTAGCGGGAGCCGGGGAGCTGTTTTTT. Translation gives CASRQGLAGAGELFF.

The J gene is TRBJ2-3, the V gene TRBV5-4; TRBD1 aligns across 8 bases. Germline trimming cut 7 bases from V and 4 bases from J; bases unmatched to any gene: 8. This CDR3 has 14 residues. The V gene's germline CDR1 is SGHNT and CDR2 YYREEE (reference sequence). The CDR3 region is CASQTDRGADTQYF. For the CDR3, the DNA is TGTGCCAGCCAGACTGACAGGGGAGCAGATACGCAGTATTTT.

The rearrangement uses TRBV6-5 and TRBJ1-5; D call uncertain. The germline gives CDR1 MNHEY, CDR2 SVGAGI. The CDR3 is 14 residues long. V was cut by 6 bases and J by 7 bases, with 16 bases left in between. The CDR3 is CASSPGPAGQPQHF. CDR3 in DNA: TGTGCCAGCAGCCCTGGACCCGCCGGGCAGCCCCAGCATTTT.

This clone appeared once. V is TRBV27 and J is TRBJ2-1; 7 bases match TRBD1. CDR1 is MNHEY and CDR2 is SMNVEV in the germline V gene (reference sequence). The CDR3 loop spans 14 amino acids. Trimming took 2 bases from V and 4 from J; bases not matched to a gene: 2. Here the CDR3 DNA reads TGTGCCAGCAGTTTAGGACAGGATTACAATGAGCAGTTCTTC. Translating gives CASSLGQDYNEQFF.